The count of the clone carrying this TCR beta chain is one. The data stem from a study of blood T cell repertoires in COVID-19. For the study at large: Specimens from acute and convalescent COVID-19 originated in the United States, Italy and Spain.

How the authors handled the data: Amplification with reference gene primers provided the estimates of nucleated cell counts. Some clones are missing from TCRdb's copy, which holds only in-frame ones; the method was immunoSEQ multiplex PCR. The V and J calls and clone size are taken from that table; D and trimming were inferred from the DNA. The table records 300,000 to 400,000 clones, roughly 91% of them present only once. The source material was peripheral blood. This TCR was recovered from a man aged 50 to 60 with active or convalescent COVID-19.

The CDR3 sequence is CASGTGPNTEAFF. CDR3 coding DNA: TGTGCCAGCGGGACAGGTCCGAACACTGAAGCTTTCTTT. The chain joins TRBV7-3 to TRBJ1-1; TRBD1 matches 8 bases. Germline trimming cut 8 bases from V and 1 base from J; bases unmatched to any gene: 3. In germline, CDR1 is SGHTA, CDR2 FQGTGA. The CDR3 sequence is 13 residues long.